The rows below give T cell receptor beta chains drawn from one sample of a study of beta chain features in type 1 diabetes. Sequencing used immunoSEQ multiplex PCR; TCRdb keeps in-frame clones, though not all of them. The sample holds 240,000 or so clones; 25% to 35% are singletons and the top ten take 3.5% to 4.5%. The sample taken for sequencing was central memory CD4+ T cells from blood. The receptors were sampled from a man between 25 and 39 years old in good health. The CDR3 runs from the conserved cysteine through the conserved F or W. The D gene is left open where the match is weak. Only part of the rows carry a size: once, few, many, or a class if the clone is expanded.

v_call: TRBV9; j_call: TRBJ2-1; d_call: -; clone_size: few; cdr3_nt: TGTGCCAGCAGCGCGGGGGCTAGCGAGGACAATGAGCAGTTCTTC; cdr3_aa: CASSAGASEDNEQFF
v_call: TRBV6-5; j_call: TRBJ1-4; d_call: -; clone_size: few; cdr3_nt: TGTGCCAGCAGTGGGGGTGTTGCAACTAATGAAAAACTGTTTTTT; cdr3_aa: CASSGGVATNEKLFF
v_call: TRBV6-5; j_call: TRBJ1-6; d_call: -; clone_size: -; cdr3_nt: TGTGCCAGCAGTTACTCGGGGAAGGGTGACTCACCCCTCCACTTT; cdr3_aa: CASSYSGKGDSPLHF
v_call: TRBV7-9; j_call: TRBJ2-7; d_call: -; clone_size: few; cdr3_nt: TGTGCCAGCAGCTCGGGGGATCCCGAGCAGTACTTC; cdr3_aa: CASSSGDPEQYF
v_call: TRBV5-4; j_call: TRBJ2-6; d_call: TRBD1; clone_size: -; cdr3_nt: TGTGCCAGCAGTTCCAGGGGGACTGGGGCCAACGTCCTGACTTTC; cdr3_aa: CASSSRGTGANVLTF
v_call: TRBV6-5; j_call: TRBJ2-7; d_call: -; clone_size: -; cdr3_nt: TGTGCCAGCAGCCTGGGATTGGGGTCCTACGAGCAGTACTTC; cdr3_aa: CASSLGLGSYEQYF
v_call: TRBV18; j_call: TRBJ1-1; d_call: TRBD1; clone_size: -; cdr3_nt: TGTGCCAGCTCACTACCGGGACAGGGGTGGACTGAAGCTTTCTTT; cdr3_aa: CASSLPGQGWTEAFF
v_call: TRBV4-1; j_call: TRBJ2-1; d_call: TRBD2; clone_size: -; cdr3_nt: TGCGCCAGCAGCGGACCGGGGGGGAATGAGCAGTTCTTC; cdr3_aa: CASSGPGGNEQFF
v_call: TRBV5-4; j_call: TRBJ1-1; d_call: -; clone_size: few; cdr3_nt: TGTGCCAGCAGCTTGACGGGAACTGAAGCTTTCTTT; cdr3_aa: CASSLTGTEAFF
v_call: TRBV6-5; j_call: TRBJ1-5; d_call: -; clone_size: few; cdr3_nt: TGTGCCAGCAGTCCTGGTGGGCAGCCCCAGCATTTT; cdr3_aa: CASSPGGQPQHF
v_call: TRBV10-3; j_call: TRBJ2-1; d_call: -; clone_size: -; cdr3_nt: TGTGCCATCAGTGAGACCGGCAATGAGCAGTTCTTC; cdr3_aa: CAISETGNEQFF
v_call: TRBV29-1; j_call: TRBJ1-2; d_call: -; clone_size: -; cdr3_nt: TGCAGCGTTGAAAACAGTGGGTATGGCTACACCTTC; cdr3_aa: CSVENSGYGYTF
v_call: TRBV27; j_call: TRBJ2-3; d_call: TRBD1; clone_size: once; cdr3_nt: TGTGCCACCAGACTCTCGGACAGGGGCACAGATACGCAGTATTTT; cdr3_aa: CATRLSDRGTDTQYF
v_call: TRBV4-1; j_call: TRBJ2-7; d_call: -; clone_size: -; cdr3_nt: TGCGCCAGCAGCCCCTTAAGGGGGATAGGGGGGGACGAGCAGTACTTC; cdr3_aa: CASSPLRGIGGDEQYF
v_call: TRBV13; j_call: TRBJ2-7; d_call: -; clone_size: few; cdr3_nt: TGTGCCAGCAGCTGGAATAGCGGCGCCTCCTACGAGCAGTACTTC; cdr3_aa: CASSWNSGASYEQYF
v_call: TRBV27; j_call: TRBJ1-2; d_call: -; clone_size: few; cdr3_nt: TGTGCCAGCAGTTTGGGCAGCAAGAACTATGGCTACACCTTC; cdr3_aa: CASSLGSKNYGYTF
v_call: TRBV6-1; j_call: TRBJ2-1; d_call: -; clone_size: -; cdr3_nt: TGTGCCAGCAGTGTCCAACCTTACAATGAGCAGTTCTTC; cdr3_aa: CASSVQPYNEQFF
v_call: TRBV2; j_call: TRBJ1-2; d_call: TRBD1; clone_size: -; cdr3_nt: TGTGCCAGCAGTGAGGGGACAGCTGCTGGTGGCTACACCTTC; cdr3_aa: CASSEGTAAGGYTF
v_call: TRBV2; j_call: TRBJ2-7; d_call: -; clone_size: few; cdr3_nt: TGTGCCAGCAGTGATTCGGGGACTGAGCAGTACTTC; cdr3_aa: CASSDSGTEQYF
v_call: TRBV10-3; j_call: TRBJ2-3; d_call: -; clone_size: few; cdr3_nt: TGTGCCATCAGCAGGGGGGAAGTCACAGATACGCAGTATTTT; cdr3_aa: CAISRGEVTDTQYF
v_call: TRBV4-1; j_call: TRBJ2-5; d_call: -; clone_size: -; cdr3_nt: TGCGCCAGCAGCCATTATCAAGAGACCCAGTACTTC; cdr3_aa: CASSHYQETQYF
v_call: TRBV2; j_call: TRBJ2-5; d_call: -; clone_size: few; cdr3_nt: TGTGCCAGCAGCCTCCAAGAGACCCAGTACTTC; cdr3_aa: CASSLQETQYF